One and the same sample provided the 19 T cell receptor beta chains below, sequenced in a study of blood T cells in healthy people across ages. The second PCR ran about 6 to 11 cycles with a sample-barcoded 5' primer and J-beta primers. TCRdb independently ran MiXCR on the 5' RACE reads; one entry per CDR3 protein. Of 1.8 million or so distinct CDR3 sequences in the sample, about two fifths are singletons; the top ten hold 20% to 25%. Source material: blood. These receptors were taken from a human donor in good health.

This clonotype occurred a few times. This sequence joins TRBV12-3 or TRBV12-4 and TRBJ2-3; 7 nucleotides align to TRBD1. With 6 bases clipped from V and 0 bases from J, the junction kept 9 bases outside the gene matches. CDR3 length: 16 amino acids. CDR3 bases: TGTGCCAGCAGGGGGACAGTGCGGCATAGCACAGATACGCAGTATTTT. Translation: CASRGTVRHSTDTQYF.

The gene calls are TRBV6-5 and TRBJ1-6; D gene uncertain. This CDR3 region has 19 residues. V was shortened by 3 bases and J by 0 bases, with 18 bases between the two germline ends. Germline CDR1 and CDR2: MNHEY and SVGAGI. CDR3 nucleotide sequence: TGTGCCAGCAGTTATCGGTCCCCGCGTGGCAGCTCCTATAATTCACCCCTCCACTTT. Protein product: CASSYRSPRGSSYNSPLHF.

The chain has TRBV12-3 or TRBV12-4 and TRBJ2-4, with TRBD2 as a possible D gene (5 bases). Trimming pared 6 bases from V and 0 bases from J, leaving 24 bases between. The CDR3 extends over 19 amino acids. In DNA, the CDR3 is TGTGCCAGCAGCCAGTTTAGATTACACGGGGATATAGCCAAAAACATTCAGTACTTC. This sequence encodes CASSQFRLHGDIAKNIQYF.

The chain joins TRBV20-1 to TRBJ1-6; 7 nucleotides align to TRBD1. Germline values: CDR1 DFQATT, CDR2 SNEGSKA (reference sequence). V lost 5 bases to trimming and J lost 6 bases; unmatched junction nucleotides: 4. This CDR3 has 13 amino acids. The CDR3: CSALGQSNSPLHF. The CDR3, as DNA: TGCAGTGCTTTGGGACAGAGTAATTCACCCCTCCACTTT.

The genes are TRBV5-1 and TRBJ2-7; perhaps TRBD2 as D (5 bases). CDR3 length equals 15 residues. In germline, CDR1 is SGHRS, CDR2 YFSETQ. V was cut by 2 bases and J by 0 bases, with 12 bases left in between. The DNA for the CDR3 is TGCGCCAGCAGCTTCGGGGTCCCGACCTCCTACGAGCAGTACTTC. This sequence encodes CASSFGVPTSYEQYF.

This clonotype was recorded only once. The gene calls are TRBV12-3 or TRBV12-4 and TRBJ1-5, with a tentative D call TRBD1 (6 bases). This CDR3 contains 15 residues. Deletions cut 6 bases from V and 3 bases from J, with 15 bases between. DNA for the CDR3: TGTGCCAGCAGGCCCACGGGGGGCTACAATCAGCCCCAGCATTTT. Its translation is CASRPTGGYNQPQHF.

This clonotype was picked up a small number of times. The genes are TRBV6-2 or TRBV6-3 and TRBJ2-1, with 7 bases identical to TRBD1. The J segment lost 2 bases and the V segment lost 5 bases, leaving 6 bases of the junction unmatched. Per germline, CDR1 MNHEY and CDR2 SVGEGT. CDR3 length equals 15 residues. The CDR3 here is CASSPHDRAYNEQFF. The CDR3 nucleotides read TGTGCCAGCAGTCCACACGACAGGGCCTACAATGAGCAGTTCTTC.

The chain employs TRBV11-2 and TRBJ2-7; D might be TRBD1 or TRBD2, each matching 5 bases. CDR1 SGHAT and CDR2 FQNNGV come from the germline V gene. The CDR3 runs 15 residues. V was clipped by 5 bases and J by 3 bases, with 17 bases between them. This CDR3 is CASSTGTADFYEQYF. The DNA for the CDR3 is TGTGCCAGCAGCACCGGGACGGCCGATTTCTACGAGCAGTACTTC.

The rearrangement joins TRBV5-1 to TRBJ2-3; 9 nucleotides agree with TRBD1. Germline CDR1 and CDR2: SGHRS and YFSETQ. J gave up 2 bases and V 4 bases, and 8 bases lay outside the gene matches. This CDR3 has 16 residues. CDR3 in DNA: TGCGCCAGCAGCGTAGGACAGGGGCCGGACACAGATACGCAGTATTTT. Translation: CASSVGQGPDTDTQYF.

This clonotype has just a few counts. The chain links TRBV2 to TRBJ1-6; unclear D gene. The V gene lost 4 bases and the J gene lost 8 bases, with 12 bases spanning the gap. Germline V gives CDR1 SNHLY, CDR2 FYNNEI. The CDR3 totals 14 residues. CDR3 bases: TGTGCCAGCAGTGGTGAAGGGAGGCATTCACCCCTCCACTTT. This gives the protein CASSGEGRHSPLHF. Drawing the rest from reference TRBV2 and TRBJ1-6, the complete variable domain is EPEVTQTPSHQVTQMGQEVILRCVPISNHLYFYWYRQILGQKVEFLVSFYNNEISEKSEIFDDQFSVERPDGSNFTLKIRSTKLEDSAMYFCASSGEGRHSPLHFGNGTRLTVT.

This clonotype was picked up a small number of times. The CDR3 is CASSLDGDKKYYGYTF. The CDR3 DNA follows: TGTGCCAGCAGCTTAGACGGGGACAAGAAGTACTATGGCTACACCTTC. The V gene is TRBV7-9, the J gene TRBJ1-2, with TRBD1 as a possible D gene (6 bases). V was shortened by 1 base and J by 3 bases, with 15 bases between the two germline ends. Germline V gives CDR1 SEHNR, CDR2 FQNEAQ (reference sequence). The CDR3 has 16 residues.

This clonotype appeared a few times. V and J are TRBV20-1 and TRBJ2-7; 9 bases match TRBD2. CDR3 length: 12 residues. V shed 6 bases and J 7 bases; nucleotides not matched to a gene: 7. Germline V gives CDR1 DFQATT, CDR2 SNEGSKA (reference sequence). For the CDR3, the DNA is TGCAGTGCCCGAACCCTAGCGGGGGAGCAGTACTTC. Its protein is CSARTLAGEQYF.

This clonotype was seen only a few times. CDR3 nucleotides: TGTGCCGGTGGAAGTAGGGCTGAAGCTTTCTTT. Residues: CAGGSRAEAFF. V gene TRBV10-3 combines with J gene TRBJ1-1; no clear D gene. The CDR3 sequence is 11 residues long. V lost 11 bases to trimming and J lost 6 bases, with 13 bases between them. Germline V CDR1 and CDR2: ENHRY, SYGVKD.

This clonotype was counted only a few times. This chain links TRBV12-3 or TRBV12-4 with TRBJ2-1; 8 positions agree with TRBD2. V lost 5 bases, J lost 8 bases, and 17 bases stayed unmatched. The CDR3 covers 17 residues. This chain's CDR3 is CASSLTGQRGPWDEQFF. Written as DNA, the CDR3 is TGTGCCAGCAGTCTTACGGGGCAGCGGGGGCCCTGGGATGAGCAGTTCTTC.

This rearrangement joins TRBV7-3 to TRBJ2-7; unclear D gene. The germline V gene has CDR1 SGHTA and CDR2 FQGTGA. There are 15 residues in the CDR3. Trimming shortened V by 5 bases and J by 2 bases, and 16 bases separated the two germline ends. The CDR3 coding sequence is TGTGCCAGCAGCCCCTCGGCGCTCCCAACCTACGAGCAGTACTTC. The encoded protein is CASSPSALPTYEQYF. The variable domain in full, completed from reference TRBV7-3 and TRBJ2-7, reads GAGVSQTPSNKVTEKGKYVELRCDPISGHTALYWYRQSLGQGPEFLIYFQGTGAADDSGLPNDRFFAVRPEGSVSTLKIQRTERGDSAVYLCASSPSALPTYEQYFGPGTRLTVT.

A word on this clonotype: The germline gene is not matched at one end of the junction; a read error may be the cause. The rearrangement joins TRBV5-1 to TRBJ1-2; unclear D gene. Germline V lookup: CDR1 SGHRS, CDR2 YFSETQ. This CDR3 region has 14 residues. This chain's CDR3 is CANSLEHGSYGYTF. The CDR3 coding sequence is TGCGCCAACAGCTTGGAACACGGTTCCTATGGCTACACCTTC.

For the CDR3, the DNA is TGCGCCAGCAGCCAAGGGCCGGGGATCCCGCTCTACGAGCAGTACTTC. Translated: CASSQGPGIPLYEQYF. The rearrangement links TRBV4-1 to TRBJ2-4, with D possibly matching TRBD2 (5 bases). Near its end, the DNA agrees better with TRBJ2-7, so the J call may be wrong. The length of the CDR3 is 16 residues. Germline lookup yields CDR1 MGHRA and CDR2 YSYEKL.

The V and J genes are TRBV20-1 and TRBJ2-5, with D unclear. Germline CDR1 is DFQATT and CDR2 is SNEGSKA (reference sequence). The V gene lost 0 bases and the J gene lost 3 bases, with 11 bases spanning the gap. The CDR3 consists of 14 residues. CDR3: CSARDGASEETQYF. The CDR3 DNA is TGCAGTGCTAGAGACGGAGCGTCGGAAGAGACCCAGTACTTC.

The V and J genes are TRBV3-1 and TRBJ2-7; no reliable D call. V lost 2 bases to trimming and J lost 5 bases, with 7 bases between them. Germline CDR1 is LGHDT and CDR2 is YNNKEL (reference sequence). The CDR3 length is 12 residues. For the CDR3, the DNA is TGTGCCAGCAGCCAATTCGTCAACGAGCAGTACTTC. It translates to CASSQFVNEQYF.